Below are 3 T cell receptor beta chains sequenced from a single sample in a study of blood T cell repertoires in COVID-19 (dated by TCRdb to the early 2020s). Preparation of the library involved the immunoSEQ multiplex PCR assay. Not all clones reach the TCRdb copy of this immuneACCESS table, which keeps in-frame sequences only. Checked studies attribute under half of the gap to unresolved V genes and leave the rest unexplained. In this sample the table shows around 250,000 clones, 91% of which occur a single time. Roughly 1.2% of the sample lies in the top ten. The sample taken for sequencing was PBMCs or T cells enriched from blood (not recorded which). These receptor sequences come from a human donor in a cohort exposed to, infected with or recovered from COVID-19 (not recorded which). The donor label of this sample is uncertain.

In regard to this clone: Relative to the germline gene, one junction end is altered; a read error may explain this. The rearrangement uses TRBV7-2 and TRBJ2-5; the match to TRBD2 covers 11 bases. CDR3 length: 16 residues. In germline, CDR1 is SGHTA, CDR2 FQGNSA. In nucleotides, the CDR3 is TGTGCCAGCAGTTTAGCGGGGGGGCTGAGCGGAGAGACCCAGTACTTC. As protein: CASSLAGGLSGETQYF.

V is TRBV7-8 and J is TRBJ2-5; TRBD2 matches at 9 bases. Germline V gene data show CDR1 as SGHVS and CDR2 as FQNEAQ. This CDR3 comprises 13 residues. J gave up 0 bases and V 8 bases, and 1 base lay outside the gene matches. CDR3 nucleotides: TGTGCCAGCGAGCGGGGGGACCAAGAGACCCAGTACTTC. This sequence encodes CASERGDQETQYF.

This chain links TRBV6-5 with TRBJ1-1, with D hard to call. The germline V gene has CDR1 MNHEY and CDR2 SVGAGI. This CDR3 comprises 11 residues. The V end was cut by 8 bases, the J end by 0 bases, with 4 bases between. This CDR3 is CASRVNTEAFF. CDR3 in DNA: TGTGCCAGCCGAGTGAACACTGAAGCTTTCTTT.